These 30 T cell receptor beta chains originate from one sample sequenced in a study of vaccination effects on CD4 cells after COVID-19. Antigen-specific CD4+ T cell clonotypes were called by their expansion after viral peptide-pool culture in ViraFEST. Following a 10-day culture, CD4+ T cells were purified. Vaccine recipients had no previous SARS-CoV-2 infection; their nucleocapsid antibodies were negative. TCRdb's table, derived via immunoSEQ multiplex PCR, lists solely in-frame clones and lacks some. The table lists tens of thousands of clones, roughly three quarters of them singletons, with around 2.8% in the top ten. What these receptors recognize is not known. The sequences come from CD4+ T cells from PBMCs cultured with HCoV-NL63 spike peptides, collected before COVID-19 vaccination. These receptors were taken from a human donor who received a COVID-19 vaccine.

The chain links TRBV29-1 to TRBJ2-2, with 9 nucleotides matching TRBD2. With 0 bases clipped from V and 4 bases from J, the junction kept 3 bases outside the gene matches. Germline values: CDR1 SQVTM, CDR2 ANQGSEA. CDR3 length equals 15 residues. DNA of the CDR3: TGCAGCGTTGAAGACAGCGGGGGGACCACCGGGGAGCTGTTTTTT. This codes for CSVEDSGGTTGELFF.

A single count supports this clone. CDR3 region: CASSVAQGLPYNEQFF. The CDR3, as DNA: TGTGCCAGCAGCGTAGCTCAGGGCTTACCCTACAATGAGCAGTTCTTC. The V call is TRBV9, the J call TRBJ2-1; TRBD1 might be the D (5 bases). CDR3 length: 16 residues. The germline V and J ends were trimmed by 0 bases and 2 bases, with 12 bases remaining between them. The V gene's germline CDR1 is SGDLS and CDR2 YYNGEE.

The chain couples TRBV4-2 to TRBJ2-2; a possible D gene is TRBD1 (6 bases). The CDR3 consists of 16 residues. Looked up from germline, CDR1 is LGHNA and CDR2 is YNFKEQ. Trimming took off 4 bases at V and 2 bases at J, with 14 bases between the two ends. This chain's CDR3 is CASSLRAGVNTGELFF. The CDR3 nucleotides are TGTGCCAGCAGCCTAAGGGCAGGGGTTAACACCGGGGAGCTGTTTTTT.

The genes are TRBV3-1 (or the pseudogene TRBV3-2) and TRBJ1-2; D remains unclear. Germline V gene data show CDR1 as LGHDT and CDR2 as YNNKEL (reference sequence). The CDR3 runs to 14 residues. The V end was cut by 1 base, the J end by 2 bases, with 8 bases between. The CDR3 nucleotides are TGTGCCAGCAGCCAAGGAAGCGCGAACTATGGCTACACCTTC. The encoded protein is CASSQGSANYGYTF.

The chain uses TRBV19 and TRBJ2-6; a weak D match, TRBD1 (5 bases). The CDR3 loop spans 15 amino acids. The germline V gene encodes CDR1 LNHDA and CDR2 SQIVND (reference sequence). The V and J ends lost 6 bases and 0 bases respectively, with 9 bases between them. CDR3 coding DNA: TGTGCCAGTAGCCGACAGCGCTCTGGGGCCAACGTCCTGACTTTC. Its translation: CASSRQRSGANVLTF.

The chain uses TRBV7-3 and TRBJ2-1, with D tentatively TRBD2 (6 bases). The CDR3 contains 18 residues. The germline gives CDR1 SGHTA, CDR2 FQGTGA. V was trimmed by 3 bases and J by 3 bases, leaving 21 bases between them. CDR3 region: CASSFRPRLVDVYNEQFF. DNA for the CDR3: TGTGCCAGCAGCTTCCGACCCCGACTAGTCGATGTCTACAATGAGCAGTTCTTC.

The rearrangement links TRBV6-1 to TRBJ1-3; D not certain. The V gene's germline CDR1 is MNHNS and CDR2 SASEGT. V was pared by 6 bases and J by 1 base, with 16 bases between. CDR3 size: 16 residues. In DNA form, the CDR3 reads TGTGCCAGCAGCGAAAGCTTGGTCCCATCTGGAAACACCATATATTTT. It encodes CASSESLVPSGNTIYF.

This clone was picked up a small number of times. The genes are TRBV7-2 and TRBJ1-1; no firm D call. The CDR3 has 13 amino acids. CDR1 is SGHTA and CDR2 is FQGNSA in the germline V gene. V lost 6 bases to trimming and J lost 6 bases, with 14 bases between them. CDR3: CASSWSRASEAFF. In DNA, the CDR3 is TGTGCCAGCAGTTGGTCGAGGGCTTCTGAAGCTTTCTTT.

This clone showed up just a few times. This chain connects TRBV6-5 to TRBJ1-2, with 10 bases that match TRBD1. Germline-derived CDR1 and CDR2 are MNHEY and SVGAGI. The CDR3 covers 13 residues. The ends lost 6 bases at V and 6 bases at J; junction bases unmatched: 4. The chain's CDR3 is CASSYDRGHGYTF. Here the CDR3 DNA reads TGTGCCAGCAGCTACGACAGGGGGCATGGCTACACCTTC.

The chain combines TRBV6-5 with TRBJ2-7; tentatively, D is TRBD1 (7 bases). The germline V gene has CDR1 MNHEY and CDR2 SVGAGI. The CDR3 has 13 residues. Trimming took off 6 bases at V and 5 bases at J, with 14 bases between the two ends. The chain's CDR3 is CASRGGQWNEQYV. CDR3 DNA sequence: TGTGCCAGCAGGGGGGGACAGTGGAACGAGCAGTACGTC.

This clone was counted once. The rearrangement links TRBV30 to TRBJ1-6; tentative D call: TRBD1 (5 bases). With 8 bases removed from V and 5 bases from J, the gap between germline ends came to 13 bases. The CDR3 contains 13 residues. Germline values: CDR1 GTSNPN, CDR2 SVGIG (reference sequence). The CDR3 region has the DNA TGTGCCACCACCTGGGGCAATAATTCACCCCTCCACTTT. Its protein is CATTWGNNSPLHF.

The J gene is TRBJ1-5, the V gene TRBV19, with D possibly TRBD1 on 6 matching bases. Germline V gives CDR1 LNHDA, CDR2 SQIVND (reference sequence). With 1 base removed from V and 8 bases from J, the gap between germline ends came to 21 bases. The CDR3 runs 17 residues. CDR3 residues: CASSIGGRGPFLKPQHF. Written as DNA, the CDR3 is TGTGCCAGTAGTATAGGGGGCAGGGGACCCTTCTTAAAGCCCCAGCATTTT.

CDR3 loop: CASSLVPTENYGYTF. The DNA of the CDR3 is TGTGCCAGCAGCTTGGTGCCGACCGAGAACTATGGCTACACCTTC. This chain connects TRBV5-4 to TRBJ1-2, with unresolved D. Looked up from germline, CDR1 is SGHNT and CDR2 is YYREEE (reference sequence). V was cut by 0 bases and J by 2 bases, with 11 bases left in between. The CDR3 is 15 residues long.

The chain joins TRBV6-5 to TRBJ1-2; 9 bases align to TRBD1. CDR1 is MNHEY, CDR2 SVGAGI, per germline. With 7 bases clipped from V and 7 bases from J, the junction kept 10 bases outside the gene matches. CDR3 length: 14 amino acids. The CDR3 DNA reads as TGTGCCAGCACCCAGGACAGGGGTGTGGGTGGCTACACCTTC. This gives the protein CASTQDRGVGGYTF.

This chain links TRBV7-8 with TRBJ1-2, with TRBD1 matching 9 bases. The CDR3 runs to 15 residues. With V trimmed by 2 bases and J by 4 bases, 5 bases remained unmatched. Per germline, CDR1 SGHVS and CDR2 FQNEAQ. The DNA of the CDR3 is TGTGCCAGCAGCTTATCCGGGACAGGGCCCTATGGCTACACCTTC. Amino acid sequence: CASSLSGTGPYGYTF.

This chain connects TRBV30 to TRBJ2-5, with no clear D. The germline gives CDR1 GTSNPN, CDR2 SVGIG (reference sequence). The germline V and J ends were trimmed by 4 bases and 0 bases, with 6 bases remaining between them. CDR3 size: 12 residues. DNA for the CDR3: TGTGCCTGGACGGCCTACCAAGAGACCCAGTACTTC. Translation: CAWTAYQETQYF.

The chain links TRBV15 to TRBJ2-1; D is possibly TRBD1 (5 bases). The CDR3 has 15 residues. With 1 base removed from V and 4 bases from J, the gap between germline ends came to 11 bases. Germline loops: CDR1 LNHNV, CDR2 YYDKDF (reference sequence). CDR3 amino acids: CATSRGGIPYNEQFF. In nucleotides, the CDR3 is TGTGCCACCAGCAGAGGGGGCATTCCTTACAATGAGCAGTTCTTC.

The chain has TRBV4-1 and TRBJ2-5; 7 bases are shared with TRBD2. This CDR3 has 16 residues. Trimming took 1 base from V and 5 from J; bases not matched to a gene: 10. Germline V lookup: CDR1 MGHRA, CDR2 YSYEKL. CDR3 nucleotide sequence: TGCGCCAGCAGCCAAGCCCCTTCTAGCGGAATGGAGACCCAGTACTTC. Protein product: CASSQAPSSGMETQYF.

This clone was recorded once. This chain uses TRBV7-8 with TRBJ2-5, with 9 positions matching TRBD1. Unmatched junction bases numbered 10, after V lost 7 bases and J lost 4 bases. Germline CDR1 and CDR2: SGHVS and FQNEAQ. The CDR3 contains 15 residues. The CDR3 sequence is CASTPRADRGETQYF. CDR3 DNA: TGTGCCAGCACCCCGAGGGCGGACAGGGGAGAGACCCAGTACTTC.

This clone was recorded only once. The V and J genes are TRBV3-1 (or the pseudogene TRBV3-2) and TRBJ1-4, with D unresolved. Germline V gene lookup returns CDR1 LGHDT and CDR2 YNNKEL (reference sequence). V was pared by 2 bases and J by 8 bases, with 9 bases between. The CDR3 length is 13 residues. In nucleotides, the CDR3 is TGTGCCAGCAGCCAACGGTACGGAGAAAAACTGTTTTTT. Amino acid sequence: CASSQRYGEKLFF.

In DNA, the CDR3 is TGCGCCAGCGCTGGACAGGCTGGAAACACCATATATTTT. It translates to CASAGQAGNTIYF. This chain uses TRBV10-1 with TRBJ1-3; 7 positions agree with TRBD1. The CDR3 covers 13 residues. Germline lookup yields CDR1 WNHNN and CDR2 SYGVQD (reference sequence). Unmatched junction bases numbered 3, after V lost 8 bases and J lost 2 bases.

The rearrangement joins TRBV10-1 to TRBJ2-1; 12 bases map to TRBD2. This CDR3 spans 16 amino acids. Germline values: CDR1 WNHNN, CDR2 SYGVQD (reference sequence). With 4 bases clipped from V and 7 bases from J, the junction kept 8 bases outside the gene matches. CDR3 bases: TGCGCCAGCAGTGTGGCTAGCGGGGGGGCGGTTAATGAGCAGTTCTTC. This translates into CASSVASGGAVNEQFF.

The V gene is TRBV5-1, the J gene TRBJ1-1; D not certain. From germline, CDR1 is SGHRS and CDR2 YFSETQ. The CDR3 loop spans 16 amino acids. The germline V and J ends were trimmed by 0 bases and 0 bases, with 12 bases remaining between them. CDR3: CASSLGRLGMNTEAFF. The CDR3 bases are TGCGCCAGCAGCTTGGGAAGGTTGGGGATGAACACTGAAGCTTTCTTT.

The chain couples TRBV5-1 to TRBJ2-5; weak D call: TRBD1 (6 bases). The CDR3 has 15 residues. The germline V and J ends were trimmed by 0 bases and 5 bases, with 14 bases remaining between them. From germline, CDR1 is SGHRS and CDR2 YFSETQ. The CDR3 DNA reads as TGCGCCAGCAGCTTGGTCCAGGGGCGCGAGGAGACCCAGTACTTC. It specifies CASSLVQGREETQYF.

A few counts support this clone. As DNA, the CDR3 is TGTGCCAGTCGAGCGGGGGGATACAATCCGAAAAGCACAGATACGCAGTATTTT. This gives the protein CASRAGGYNPKSTDTQYF. This sequence joins TRBV19 and TRBJ2-3, with 9 bases identical to TRBD2. This CDR3 has 18 amino acids. CDR1 and CDR2 (germline): LNHDA, SQIVND (reference sequence). The V and J ends lost 8 bases and 0 bases, in that order; junction bases with no gene match: 15.

The chain employs TRBV2 and TRBJ1-5; a possible D gene is TRBD1 (5 bases). Germline V CDR1 and CDR2: SNHLY, FYNNEI. Trimming pared 1 base from V and 4 bases from J, leaving 8 bases between. The CDR3 length is 14 residues. The CDR3 nucleotides are TGTGCCAGCAGTGAAGGGGGACCTAATCAGCCCCAGCATTTT. Amino acids: CASSEGGPNQPQHF.

The chain employs TRBV19 and TRBJ1-5; a possible D gene is TRBD1 (5 bases). V shed 3 bases and J shed 4 bases, with 10 bases lying between them. Germline lookup yields CDR1 LNHDA and CDR2 SQIVND (reference sequence). The CDR3 sequence is 14 residues long. CDR3 in DNA: TGTGCCAGTAGTATGGGACCTATAAATCAGCCCCAGCATTTT. Its protein is CASSMGPINQPQHF.

This chain links TRBV5-1 with TRBJ2-7; a weak D match, TRBD1 (7 bases). Trimming took 4 bases from V and 4 from J, leaving 15 bases between them. The CDR3 covers 14 residues. Germline CDR1 SGHRS, CDR2 YFSETQ. This CDR3 is CASSPGAGGYEQYV. The CDR3 region has the DNA TGCGCCAGCAGCCCAGGTGCAGGGGGGTACGAGCAGTACGTC.

The chain combines TRBV5-6 with TRBJ1-3; D is perhaps TRBD1 (6 bases). The V end lost 4 bases, the J end lost 1 base, and 15 bases lay between the germline ends. Germline V gives CDR1 SGHDT, CDR2 YYEEEE. This CDR3 has 16 residues. The CDR3 protein is CASSPRGRRSGNTIYF. The CDR3 bases are TGTGCCAGCAGCCCGCGGGGGCGGCGGTCTGGAAACACCATATATTTT.

This clone was observed a handful of times. The J gene is TRBJ1-2, the V gene TRBV6-5; TRBD1 is a possible D gene (5 bases). This CDR3 has 14 amino acids. V was clipped by 4 bases and J by 6 bases, with 15 bases between them. The V gene's germline CDR1 is MNHEY and CDR2 SVGAGI. CDR3 nucleotide sequence: TGTGCCAGCAGTTCGGGGGAGTTTCACGATGGCTACACCTTC. Protein: CASSSGEFHDGYTF.